The rows below give T cell receptor beta chains drawn from one sample of a study of CD4 T cells in relation to SARS-CoV-2 and coronaviruses. What these receptors recognize is not known. The method was immunoSEQ multiplex PCR; TCRdb's version includes in-frame clones alone and lacks a portion of them. This table has around 20,000 clones, roughly 66% appearing once. Sequenced sample: CD4+ T cells from PBMCs, cultured in vitro. Every receptor here comes from a human donor in good health. The CDR3 runs from the conserved cysteine through the conserved F or W. A D gene is named only where the DNA matches it firmly. Clone size, where shown, is once, few, many, or a class for clones that have expanded.

D gene: .
J gene: TRBJ2-1
V gene: TRBV5-1
clone size: .
CDR3 protein: CASSLGPAPYNEQFF
CDR3 DNA: TGCGCCAGCAGCTTGGGTCCCGCCCCCTACAATGAGCAGTTCTTC

D gene: TRBD2
J gene: TRBJ2-1
V gene: TRBV19
clone size: .
CDR3 protein: CASSMGGTSGWHEQFF
CDR3 DNA: TGTGCCAGTAGTATGGGCGGGACTAGCGGATGGCATGAGCAGTTCTTC

D gene: TRBD1
J gene: TRBJ2-1
V gene: TRBV5-4
clone size: .
CDR3 protein: CASRRQGTYNEQFF
CDR3 DNA: TGTGCCAGCAGGCGACAGGGAACCTACAATGAGCAGTTCTTC

D gene: .
J gene: TRBJ1-4
V gene: TRBV16
clone size: .
CDR3 protein: CASSPSSEGEKLFF
CDR3 DNA: TGTGCCAGCAGCCCTTCATCGGAGGGAGAAAAACTGTTTTTT

D gene: TRBD2
J gene: TRBJ2-3
V gene: TRBV9
clone size: .
CDR3 protein: CASSGGTGTTGVLGTQYF
CDR3 DNA: TGTGCCAGCAGCGGAGGAACCGGGACTACGGGTGTCCTAGGGACGCAGTATTTT

D gene: .
J gene: TRBJ2-3
V gene: TRBV6-5
clone size: once
CDR3 protein: CASSYSNPSTDTQYF
CDR3 DNA: TGTGCCAGCAGTTACTCGAACCCTAGCACAGATACGCAGTATTTT

D gene: .
J gene: TRBJ2-7
V gene: TRBV19
clone size: .
CDR3 protein: CASSIARVDNEQYF
CDR3 DNA: TGTGCCAGTAGTATAGCCAGGGTGGACAACGAGCAGTACTTC

D gene: .
J gene: TRBJ1-5
V gene: TRBV7-2
clone size: .
CDR3 protein: CASSLAGRGASNQPQHF
CDR3 DNA: TGTGCCAGCAGCTTAGCTGGCAGGGGTGCAAGCAATCAGCCCCAGCATTTT

D gene: TRBD1
J gene: TRBJ2-5
V gene: TRBV5-4
clone size: .
CDR3 protein: CASSATGAETQYF
CDR3 DNA: TGTGCCAGCAGCGCCACAGGGGCGGAGACCCAGTACTTC

D gene: TRBD1
J gene: TRBJ2-2
V gene: TRBV19
clone size: once
CDR3 protein: CARWDRGPFGELFF
CDR3 DNA: TGTGCCCGTTGGGACAGGGGGCCCTTCGGGGAGCTGTTTTTT

D gene: TRBD2
J gene: TRBJ2-1
V gene: TRBV3-1/TRBV3-2
clone size: once
CDR3 protein: CASIPGGSGGYNEQFF
CDR3 DNA: TGTGCCAGCATCCCCGGGGGTAGCGGGGGCTACAATGAGCAGTTCTTC

D gene: .
J gene: TRBJ2-4
V gene: TRBV4-3
clone size: .
CDR3 protein: CASSQNPGGLAKNIQYF
CDR3 DNA: TGCGCCAGCAGCCAAAACCCTGGGGGGTTAGCCAAAAACATTCAGTACTTC

D gene: TRBD1
J gene: TRBJ1-4
V gene: TRBV4-3
clone size: .
CDR3 protein: CASSQGQGREKLFF
CDR3 DNA: TGCGCCAGCAGCCAGGGACAGGGCCGCGAAAAACTGTTTTTT

D gene: TRBD2
J gene: TRBJ2-3
V gene: TRBV6-5
clone size: .
CDR3 protein: CASSYGVLAGDTQYF
CDR3 DNA: TGTGCCAGCAGTTACGGGGTTCTAGCGGGGGATACGCAGTATTTT

D gene: .
J gene: TRBJ1-5
V gene: TRBV2
clone size: few
CDR3 protein: CASRISNQPQHF
CDR3 DNA: TGTGCCAGCCGGATCTCCAATCAGCCCCAGCATTTT

D gene: .
J gene: TRBJ2-7
V gene: TRBV5-5
clone size: .
CDR3 protein: CASSFAVSSYEQYF
CDR3 DNA: TGTGCCAGCAGCTTTGCGGTAAGCTCCTACGAGCAGTACTTC

D gene: TRBD2
J gene: TRBJ2-1
V gene: TRBV7-2
clone size: .
CDR3 protein: CASSLDTSAYNEQFF
CDR3 DNA: TGTGCCAGCAGCCTGGATACTAGCGCTTACAATGAGCAGTTCTTC

D gene: .
J gene: TRBJ1-6
V gene: TRBV9
clone size: once
CDR3 protein: CASSATVSSYNSPLHF
CDR3 DNA: TGTGCCAGCAGCGCCACCGTTAGCTCCTATAATTCACCCCTCCACTTT

D gene: .
J gene: TRBJ2-6
V gene: TRBV5-8
clone size: once
CDR3 protein: CASSFGGAGANVLTF
CDR3 DNA: TGTGCCAGCAGCTTTGGGGGTGCTGGGGCCAACGTCCTGACTTTC

D gene: .
J gene: TRBJ2-7
V gene: TRBV11-3
clone size: once
CDR3 protein: CASSLEAGSEQYF
CDR3 DNA: TGTGCCAGCAGCTTAGAGGCAGGGAGTGAGCAGTACTTC

D gene: TRBD1
J gene: TRBJ1-1
V gene: TRBV5-1
clone size: .
CDR3 protein: CASSTGGNTEAFF
CDR3 DNA: TGCGCCAGCAGCACAGGGGGGAACACTGAAGCTTTCTTT

D gene: .
J gene: TRBJ2-5
V gene: TRBV9
clone size: .
CDR3 protein: CASSPGPTETQYF
CDR3 DNA: TGTGCCAGCAGCCCGGGACCGACGGAGACCCAGTACTTC

D gene: .
J gene: TRBJ2-1
V gene: TRBV6-2/TRBV6-3
clone size: .
CDR3 protein: CASSSEWAGGSSYNEQFF
CDR3 DNA: TGTGCCAGCAGTTCGGAATGGGCCGGAGGAAGCTCCTACAATGAGCAGTTCTTC

D gene: TRBD1
J gene: TRBJ1-5
V gene: TRBV6-2/TRBV6-3
clone size: .
CDR3 protein: CASSHQRGQGALTMKQPQHF
CDR3 DNA: TGTGCCAGCAGTCACCAACGGGGACAGGGGGCTTTGACCATGAAGCAGCCCCAGCATTTT

D gene: .
J gene: TRBJ1-4
V gene: TRBV7-2
clone size: few
CDR3 protein: CASSPPREKLFF
CDR3 DNA: TGTGCCAGCAGCCCGCCAAGAGAAAAACTGTTTTTT

D gene: TRBD1
J gene: TRBJ2-7
V gene: TRBV7-8
clone size: .
CDR3 protein: CASSTGSGGGYEQYF
CDR3 DNA: TGTGCCAGCAGCACGGGGTCAGGGGGCGGCTACGAGCAGTACTTC

D gene: .
J gene: TRBJ2-2
V gene: TRBV4-2
clone size: .
CDR3 protein: CASSRLSRDSGELFF
CDR3 DNA: TGTGCCAGCAGCCGCCTTAGTAGGGATTCCGGGGAGCTGTTTTTT

D gene: TRBD2
J gene: TRBJ2-3
V gene: TRBV7-2
clone size: .
CDR3 protein: CASSSGLAGGADTQYF
CDR3 DNA: TGTGCCAGCAGCTCGGGACTAGCGGGGGGGGCGGATACGCAGTATTTT

D gene: .
J gene: TRBJ2-3
V gene: TRBV18
clone size: .
CDR3 protein: CASSDLRTLEKADTQYF
CDR3 DNA: TGTGCCAGCTCAGATCTAAGGACGCTGGAAAAGGCAGATACGCAGTATTTT

D gene: .
J gene: TRBJ2-3
V gene: TRBV18
clone size: .
CDR3 protein: CASSPDGRDTQYF
CDR3 DNA: TGTGCCAGCTCACCGGACGGACGGGATACGCAGTATTTT

D gene: .
J gene: TRBJ2-2
V gene: TRBV4-3
clone size: .
CDR3 protein: CASRSSAGRTGELFF
CDR3 DNA: TGCGCCAGCCGAAGTTCGGCAGGGCGAACCGGGGAGCTGTTTTTT

D gene: .
J gene: TRBJ2-1
V gene: TRBV6-2/TRBV6-3
clone size: .
CDR3 protein: CASSYHEGGNEQFF
CDR3 DNA: TGTGCCAGCAGTTACCATGAGGGGGGCAATGAGCAGTTCTTC

D gene: .
J gene: TRBJ2-7
V gene: TRBV7-5
clone size: once
CDR3 protein: CARSFRTSHRPNYEQYF
CDR3 DNA: TGTGCCAGAAGCTTTCGGACTAGCCATCGACCCAACTACGAGCAGTACTTC

D gene: .
J gene: TRBJ1-6
V gene: TRBV14
clone size: .
CDR3 protein: CASSQDRHSPLHF
CDR3 DNA: TGTGCCAGCAGCCAAGATCGACATTCACCCCTCCACTTT

D gene: .
J gene: TRBJ1-2
V gene: TRBV6-1
clone size: .
CDR3 protein: CANQRGFNYGYTF
CDR3 DNA: TGTGCCAACCAAAGGGGGTTCAACTATGGCTACACCTTC

D gene: .
J gene: TRBJ1-6
V gene: TRBV18
clone size: .
CDR3 protein: CASSPRGTDQHNSPLHF
CDR3 DNA: TGTGCCAGCTCACCCCGCGGGACGGATCAACATAATTCACCCCTCCACTTT

D gene: .
J gene: TRBJ1-5
V gene: TRBV9
clone size: few
CDR3 protein: CASSVGTKEEPQHF
CDR3 DNA: TGTGCCAGCAGCGTAGGGACAAAGGAGGAGCCCCAGCATTTT

D gene: .
J gene: TRBJ1-4
V gene: TRBV27
clone size: .
CDR3 protein: CASSFGLPNEKLFF
CDR3 DNA: TGTGCCAGCAGTTTCGGCCTACCTAATGAAAAACTGTTTTTT

D gene: .
J gene: TRBJ1-1
V gene: TRBV18
clone size: .
CDR3 protein: CASSPPWGEGTEAFF
CDR3 DNA: TGTGCCAGCTCACCACCCTGGGGCGAGGGTACTGAAGCTTTCTTT

D gene: .
J gene: TRBJ1-5
V gene: TRBV6-1
clone size: few
CDR3 protein: CASSEELGGRQPQHF
CDR3 DNA: TGTGCCAGCAGTGAAGAGTTGGGGGGGAGGCAGCCCCAGCATTTT

D gene: TRBD2
J gene: TRBJ2-2
V gene: TRBV9
clone size: .
CDR3 protein: CASSVAGLAGVTGELFF
CDR3 DNA: TGTGCCAGCAGCGTGGCAGGACTAGCGGGAGTCACCGGGGAGCTGTTTTTT

D gene: .
J gene: TRBJ2-7
V gene: TRBV28
clone size: .
CDR3 protein: CASSFIFGTGSYEQYF
CDR3 DNA: TGTGCCAGCAGTTTTATTTTCGGGACGGGATCCTACGAGCAGTACTTC

D gene: .
J gene: TRBJ1-1
V gene: TRBV29-1
clone size: .
CDR3 protein: CSVERTSTEAFF
CDR3 DNA: TGCAGCGTTGAAAGGACAAGTACTGAAGCTTTCTTT

D gene: .
J gene: TRBJ2-7
V gene: TRBV5-6
clone size: .
CDR3 protein: CASSGETVYTYEQYF
CDR3 DNA: TGTGCCAGCAGCGGTGAGACAGTCTATACCTACGAGCAGTACTTC

D gene: .
J gene: TRBJ2-5
V gene: TRBV3-1/TRBV3-2
clone size: .
CDR3 protein: CASSSQGGGKTQYF
CDR3 DNA: TGTGCCAGCAGCTCGCAGGGGGGCGGGAAGACCCAGTACTTC

D gene: TRBD1
J gene: TRBJ2-3
V gene: TRBV18
clone size: few
CDR3 protein: CASSPAPTGGSTDTQYF
CDR3 DNA: TGTGCCAGCTCTCCGGCCCCTACAGGGGGCAGCACAGATACGCAGTATTTT

D gene: .
J gene: TRBJ1-2
V gene: TRBV30
clone size: few
CDR3 protein: CAWSAGRVGYGYTF
CDR3 DNA: TGTGCCTGGAGTGCCGGAAGGGTTGGCTATGGCTACACCTTC

D gene: TRBD1
J gene: TRBJ2-7
V gene: TRBV6-5
clone size: .
CDR3 protein: CASIETGTGVGEQYF
CDR3 DNA: TGTGCCAGCATAGAGACCGGGACAGGGGTTGGCGAGCAGTACTTC

D gene: .
J gene: TRBJ1-1
V gene: TRBV10-3
clone size: few
CDR3 protein: CATVGTEAFF
CDR3 DNA: TGTGCCACGGTGGGCACTGAAGCTTTCTTT

D gene: TRBD2
J gene: TRBJ2-3
V gene: TRBV5-1
clone size: .
CDR3 protein: CASSLSAGGGTDTQYF
CDR3 DNA: TGCGCCAGCAGCTTGTCAGCGGGAGGAGGCACAGATACGCAGTATTTT

D gene: TRBD1
J gene: TRBJ1-2
V gene: TRBV4-1
clone size: .
CDR3 protein: CASSQDTAGGSLTNYGYTF
CDR3 DNA: TGCGCCAGCAGCCAAGATACGGCAGGGGGTTCCCTTACTAACTATGGCTACACCTTC

D gene: .
J gene: TRBJ2-4
V gene: TRBV5-5
clone size: .
CDR3 protein: CASSRVEGLDIQYF
CDR3 DNA: TGTGCCAGCAGTCGAGTGGAGGGGCTAGACATTCAGTACTTC

D gene: TRBD2
J gene: TRBJ2-1
V gene: TRBV2
clone size: .
CDR3 protein: CASSGTLAGGLNEQFF
CDR3 DNA: TGTGCCAGCAGTGGGACACTAGCGGGGGGGCTCAATGAGCAGTTCTTC

D gene: TRBD2
J gene: TRBJ2-5
V gene: TRBV4-3
clone size: .
CDR3 protein: CASSRTGLAEETQYF
CDR3 DNA: TGCGCCAGCAGCCGAACGGGTCTAGCGGAAGAGACCCAGTACTTC

D gene: TRBD1
J gene: TRBJ2-7
V gene: TRBV3-1/TRBV3-2
clone size: .
CDR3 protein: CASSHSRDRVELYEQYF
CDR3 DNA: TGTGCCAGCAGCCATAGTCGAGACAGGGTGGAACTTTACGAGCAGTACTTC

D gene: TRBD1
J gene: TRBJ2-2
V gene: TRBV5-6
clone size: .
CDR3 protein: CASSDAGTANTGELFF
CDR3 DNA: TGTGCCAGCAGCGATGCCGGGACAGCTAACACCGGGGAGCTGTTTTTT

D gene: .
J gene: TRBJ1-1
V gene: TRBV27
clone size: .
CDR3 protein: CASRGQGRAEAFF
CDR3 DNA: TGTGCCAGCAGAGGTCAGGGGAGGGCTGAAGCTTTCTTT

D gene: TRBD1
J gene: TRBJ1-2
V gene: TRBV19
clone size: few
CDR3 protein: CASKGGQAPYGYTF
CDR3 DNA: TGTGCCAGTAAAGGGGGCCAGGCCCCCTATGGCTACACCTTC